This T cell receptor (beta chain) was captured by sequencing in a study of T cell responses to AZD1222 COVID-19 vaccine. On this clone itself: What it recognizes is unknown.

Here immunoSEQ multiplex PCR was the method, and the copy in TCRdb shows in-frame clones only, minus some. Of 20,000 or so clones listed, 75% to 85% are singletons. Between the trimmed V and J ends, which lost 4 bases and 0 bases, there was a span of 14 bases. The CDR3 consists of 16 residues. Germline lookup yields CDR1 SGHDT and CDR2 YYEEEE. Study results and caveats: Distributed over spike, vaccine-associated CD4 TCRs predominated at 160-218 and 743-854. It was only after the peak T cell response that any repertoires were sampled.

The source of this sequence is an adult who received the AZD1222 COVID-19 vaccine. The source material was peripheral blood, sampled 28 days after the second AZD1222 dose. V and J are TRBV5-6 and TRBJ1-3; weak D call: TRBD1 (5 bases). The CDR3 loop is CASSTQGLISGNTIYF. CDR3 DNA: TGTGCCAGCAGCACCCAGGGATTAATCTCTGGAAACACCATATATTTT.